Listed here are 13 T cell receptor beta chains from one sample, sequenced in a study of OX40 agonist ivuxolimab in advanced cancers. Sequencing was performed with immunoSEQ multiplex PCR; in TCRdb, only in-frame clones are kept and a portion is missing. The sample carries tens of thousands of clones, approximately 94% recorded once. Sequencing used CD4+ or CD8+ T cells sorted from blood, obtained in a trial of the OX40 agonist ivuxolimab. The receptors stem from an adult with an advanced solid tumor such as melanoma, head and neck, liver or kidney cancer.

The chain employs TRBV6-5 and TRBJ2-1, with 11 bases fitting TRBD2. The CDR3 consists of 15 residues. J gave up 7 bases and V 6 bases, and 8 bases lay outside the gene matches. Germline-derived CDR1 and CDR2 are MNHEY and SVGAGI. The CDR3 protein is CASSLSGGADNEQFF. The CDR3 DNA sequence: TGTGCCAGCAGCCTTAGCGGGGGGGCCGATAATGAGCAGTTCTTC.

The V call is TRBV15, the J call TRBJ2-5; D is undetermined. The J call may not be correct, given that the DNA end is closer to TRBJ2-7. CDR1 and CDR2 from the germline V gene are LNHNV and YYDKDF (reference sequence). The CDR3 is 12 amino acids. CDR3 sequence: CATSGMSDEQYF. The CDR3 DNA reads TGTGCCACCAGCGGGATGTCGGACGAGCAGTACTTC.

This sequence joins TRBV28 and TRBJ1-1; 8 bases are shared with TRBD1. V shed 5 bases, J shed 1 base, and the junction held 3 bases outside the gene matches. Germline assignment: CDR1 MDHEN and CDR2 SYDVKM. The CDR3 is 14 amino acids. CDR3: CASSTGTGNTEAFF. The CDR3, as DNA: TGTGCCAGCAGTACCGGGACAGGGAACACTGAAGCTTTCTTT.

The chain is built from TRBV5-6 and TRBJ2-1; D call uncertain. The CDR3 extends over 12 amino acids. Between the trimmed V and J ends, which lost 4 bases and 5 bases, there was a span of 7 bases. Germline assignment: CDR1 SGHDT and CDR2 YYEEEE. DNA for the CDR3: TGTGCCAGCAGCCCTAGTCACAATGAGCAGTTCTTC. Residues: CASSPSHNEQFF. The full variable domain, rest sourced from reference TRBV5-6 and TRBJ2-1, is DAGVTQSPTHLIKTRGQQVTLRCSPKSGHDTVSWYQQALGQGPQFIFQYYEEEERQRGNFPDRFSGHQFPNYSSELNVNALLLGDSALYLCASSPSHNEQFFGPGTRLTVL.

The chain is built from TRBV5-6 and TRBJ2-2; D remains unclear. The length of the CDR3 is 13 residues. Trimming took 2 bases from V and 6 from J, leaving 8 bases between them. The germline gives CDR1 SGHDT, CDR2 YYEEEE. The CDR3 region has the DNA TGTGCCAGCAGCTTAGGGATCGCCGGGGAGCTGTTTTTT. Protein sequence: CASSLGIAGELFF. Full variable domain (missing parts from reference TRBV5-6 and TRBJ2-2): DAGVTQSPTHLIKTRGQQVTLRCSPKSGHDTVSWYQQALGQGPQFIFQYYEEEERQRGNFPDRFSGHQFPNYSSELNVNALLLGDSALYLCASSLGIAGELFFGEGSRLTVL.

This chain connects TRBV9 to TRBJ2-5, with 8 bases aligning to TRBD2. This CDR3 has 16 amino acids. With V trimmed by 4 bases and J by 5 bases, 13 bases remained unmatched. Germline CDR1 is SGDLS and CDR2 is YYNGEE. The CDR3 coding sequence is TGTGCCAGCAGCCCTGTTACGAGCGGGAGTCGGGAGACCCAGTACTTC. Translating it yields CASSPVTSGSRETQYF.

The chain carries TRBV4-3 and TRBJ2-1; 8 bases are a match to TRBD2. V was clipped by 0 bases and J by 5 bases; unmatched bases: 9. The germline CDR1 and CDR2 sequences are LGHNA and YSLEER. CDR3 length equals 17 residues. Here the CDR3 reads CASSQDPPGLVNNEQFF. In nucleotides, the CDR3 is TGCGCCAGCAGCCAAGATCCGCCGGGACTAGTAAACAATGAGCAGTTCTTC.

The chain is built from TRBV19 and TRBJ1-5, with TRBD1 as a possible D gene (6 bases). The CDR3 is 19 amino acids. V was clipped by 3 bases and J by 5 bases, with 26 bases between them. CDR1 is LNHDA, CDR2 SQIVND, per germline (reference sequence). CDR3 DNA: TGTGCCAGTAGTATTCAGGGGATGGGGGCCCCCTCGCCCGATCAGCCCCAGCATTTT. Translating it yields CASSIQGMGAPSPDQPQHF.

The rearrangement uses TRBV7-3 and TRBJ2-2; 10 nucleotides line up with TRBD1. CDR3 length equals 14 residues. Germline loops: CDR1 SGHTA, CDR2 FQGTGA. The V segment lost 6 bases and the J segment 6 bases; nucleotides outside the gene matches: 4. The CDR3 DNA is TGTGCCAGCAGGGGGACAGGGGATCCCGGGGAGCTGTTTTTT. Translated: CASRGTGDPGELFF.

The J gene is TRBJ2-1, the V gene TRBV27, with D perhaps matching TRBD1 (6 bases). The CDR3 has 16 residues. Germline values: CDR1 MNHEY, CDR2 SMNVEV (reference sequence). V was pared by 2 bases and J by 6 bases, with 17 bases between. The CDR3 protein is CASSLRVTEGGNEQFF. DNA for the CDR3: TGTGCCAGCAGTTTAAGAGTTACGGAAGGGGGCAATGAGCAGTTCTTC.

This sequence joins TRBV11-2 and TRBJ2-1, with 7 bases aligning to TRBD1. V gave up 2 bases and J gave up 0 bases; unmatched junction bases: 4. The CDR3 has 16 amino acids. The germline gives CDR1 SGHAT, CDR2 FQNNGV. CDR3 coding DNA: TGTGCCAGCAGCTTAAATAGGGACAGCTCCTACAATGAGCAGTTCTTC. Residues: CASSLNRDSSYNEQFF. The whole variable domain, filled in from reference TRBV11-2 and TRBJ2-1, reads EAGVAQSPRYKIIEKRQSVAFWCNPISGHATLYWYQQILGQGPKLLIQFQNNGVVDDSQLPKDRFSAERLKGVDSTLKIQPAKLEDSAVYLCASSLNRDSSYNEQFFGPGTRLTVL.

A few counts support this clone. The rearrangement links TRBV7-8 to TRBJ1-4, with TRBD1 matching 8 bases. Germline V gene lookup returns CDR1 SGHVS and CDR2 FQNEAQ. J gave up 8 bases and V 0 bases, and 8 bases lay outside the gene matches. The CDR3 is 16 amino acids. CDR3 loop: CASSLATGEFGEKLFF. CDR3 sequence (DNA): TGTGCCAGCAGCTTAGCGACAGGGGAATTTGGGGAAAAACTGTTTTTT.

The chain joins TRBV28 to TRBJ2-5; 8 bases match TRBD2. Germline lookup yields CDR1 MDHEN and CDR2 SYDVKM. Trimming took 7 bases from V and 1 from J; bases not matched to a gene: 5. The CDR3 totals 14 residues. CDR3 protein: CASTGGGSQETQYF. The CDR3 DNA follows: TGTGCCAGCACCGGGGGGGGGTCCCAAGAGACCCAGTACTTC.